This T cell receptor (beta chain) was sequenced during a study of cytomegalovirus exposure and HLA in healthy donors. The CDR3 has 16 amino acids. In germline, CDR1 is MDHEN, CDR2 SYDVKM. V lost 5 bases to trimming and J lost 4 bases; unmatched junction nucleotides: 11. With regard to this clone: Its antigen is currently unknown.

Study-wide points: Associated with cytomegalovirus, according to the listing, were about 160 TCR beta chains.

TCRdb keeps only in-frame clones here, not all; method: immunoSEQ multiplex PCR. The table includes 110,000 to 150,000 clones, roughly 89% detected once. The chain joins TRBV28 to TRBJ2-7, with 10 bases aligning to TRBD1. The source is a woman aged 18-29 years in good health and CMV-seropositive. The source material was PBMCs. The CDR3 is CASSGQVGTGEYEQYF. As DNA, the CDR3 is TGTGCCAGCAGTGGACAGGTGGGGACAGGGGAGTACGAGCAGTACTTC.